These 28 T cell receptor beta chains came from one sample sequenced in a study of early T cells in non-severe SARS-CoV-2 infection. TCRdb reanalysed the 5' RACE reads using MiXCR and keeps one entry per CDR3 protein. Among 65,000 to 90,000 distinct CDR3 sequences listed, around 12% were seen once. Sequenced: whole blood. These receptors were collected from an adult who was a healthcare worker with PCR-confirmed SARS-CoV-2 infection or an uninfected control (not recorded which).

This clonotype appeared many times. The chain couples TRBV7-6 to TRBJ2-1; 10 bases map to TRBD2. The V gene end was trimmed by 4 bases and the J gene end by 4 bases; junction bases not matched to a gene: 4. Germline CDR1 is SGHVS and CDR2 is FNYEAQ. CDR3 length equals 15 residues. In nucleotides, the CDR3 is TGTGCCAGCAGCTCGACTAGCGGGCTTTACAATGAGCAGTTCTTC. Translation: CASSSTSGLYNEQFF.

CDR3 DNA sequence: TGTGCCAGCAGCTCTACCCGGAACACTGAAGCTTTCTTT. It codes for CASSSTRNTEAFF. The J gene is TRBJ1-1, the V gene TRBV7-2; D is unclear. Germline loops: CDR1 SGHTA, CDR2 FQGNSA. There are 13 residues in the CDR3. Deletions cut 4 bases from V and 1 base from J, with 7 bases between.

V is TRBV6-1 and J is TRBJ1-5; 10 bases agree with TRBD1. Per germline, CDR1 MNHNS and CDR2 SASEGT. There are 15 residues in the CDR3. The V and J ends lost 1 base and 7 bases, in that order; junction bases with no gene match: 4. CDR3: CASSEDGQGGQPQHF. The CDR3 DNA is TGTGCCAGCAGTGAAGACGGACAGGGGGGACAGCCCCAGCATTTT.

The CDR3 loop reads CSAPAYNEQFF. CDR3 DNA sequence: TGCAGTGCCCCAGCCTACAATGAGCAGTTCTTC. The V call is TRBV20-1, the J call TRBJ2-1; D is undetermined. This CDR3 is 11 amino acids long. CDR1 DFQATT and CDR2 SNEGSKA come from the germline V gene (reference sequence). The V end lost 6 bases, the J end lost 2 bases, and 5 bases lay between the germline ends.

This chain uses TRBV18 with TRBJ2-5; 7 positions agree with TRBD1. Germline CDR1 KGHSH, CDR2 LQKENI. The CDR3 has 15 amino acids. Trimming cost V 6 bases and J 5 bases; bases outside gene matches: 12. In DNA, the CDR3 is TGTGCCAGCTCTCCCGGGACAGCGTTCTCGGAGACCCAGTACTTC. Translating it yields CASSPGTAFSETQYF.

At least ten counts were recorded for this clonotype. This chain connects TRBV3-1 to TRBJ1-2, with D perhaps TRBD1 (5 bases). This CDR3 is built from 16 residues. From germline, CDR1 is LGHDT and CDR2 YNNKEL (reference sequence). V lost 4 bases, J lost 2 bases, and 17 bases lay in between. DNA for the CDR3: TGTGCCAGCAGCCCCGAAGGGGACCTCCTGAACTATGGCTACACCTTC. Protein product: CASSPEGDLLNYGYTF.

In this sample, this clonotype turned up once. This CDR3 reads CASSQNPYTDTQYF. The CDR3 DNA is TGTGCCAGCAGCCAAAACCCCTACACAGATACGCAGTATTTT. The V and J genes are TRBV7-9 and TRBJ2-3; D ambiguous. Germline V lookup: CDR1 SEHNR, CDR2 FQNEAQ (reference sequence). The CDR3 covers 14 residues. V was cut by 5 bases and J by 2 bases, with 11 bases left in between.

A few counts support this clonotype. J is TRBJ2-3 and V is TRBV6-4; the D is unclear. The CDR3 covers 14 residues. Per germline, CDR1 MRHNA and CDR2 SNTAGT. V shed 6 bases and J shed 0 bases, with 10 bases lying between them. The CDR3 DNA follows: TGTGCCAGCAGGATGACCCCGAGCACAGATACGCAGTATTTT. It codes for CASRMTPSTDTQYF.

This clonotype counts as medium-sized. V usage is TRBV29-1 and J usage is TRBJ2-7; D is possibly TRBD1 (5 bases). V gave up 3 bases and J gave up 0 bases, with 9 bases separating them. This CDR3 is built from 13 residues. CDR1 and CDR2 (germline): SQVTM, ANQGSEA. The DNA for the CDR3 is TGCAGCGTTGAGTCTCAGGGCTCCTACGAGCAGTACTTC. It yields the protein CSVESQGSYEQYF.

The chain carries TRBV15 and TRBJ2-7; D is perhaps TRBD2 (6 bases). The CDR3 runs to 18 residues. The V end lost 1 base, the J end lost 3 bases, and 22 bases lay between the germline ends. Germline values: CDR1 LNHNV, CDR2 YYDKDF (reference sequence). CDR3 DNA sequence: TGTGCCACCAGCAGAGCCCCACCGGGGGACTTACTGGGCTACGAGCAGTACTTC. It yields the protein CATSRAPPGDLLGYEQYF.

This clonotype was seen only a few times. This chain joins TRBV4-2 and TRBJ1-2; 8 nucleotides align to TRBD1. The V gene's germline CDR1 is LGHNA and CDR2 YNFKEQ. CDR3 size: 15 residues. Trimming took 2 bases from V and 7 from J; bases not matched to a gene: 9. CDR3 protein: CASSQRGQGVSGYTF. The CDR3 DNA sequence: TGTGCCAGCAGCCAACGCGGACAGGGAGTGAGTGGCTACACCTTC.

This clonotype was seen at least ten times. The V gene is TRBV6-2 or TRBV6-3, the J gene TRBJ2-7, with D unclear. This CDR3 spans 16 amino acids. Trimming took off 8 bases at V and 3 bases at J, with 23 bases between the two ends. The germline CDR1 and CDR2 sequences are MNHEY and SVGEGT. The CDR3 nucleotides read TGTGCCAGCCCGTTTAGCCTACTACATGTCGACTACGAGCAGTACTTC. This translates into CASPFSLLHVDYEQYF.

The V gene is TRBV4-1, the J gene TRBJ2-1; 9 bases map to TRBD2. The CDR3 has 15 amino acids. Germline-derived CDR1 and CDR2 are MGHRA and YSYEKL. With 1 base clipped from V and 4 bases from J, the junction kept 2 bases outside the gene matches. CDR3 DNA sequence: TGCGCCAGCAGCCAAGCTAGCGGGGAATACAATGAGCAGTTCTTC. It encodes CASSQASGEYNEQFF.

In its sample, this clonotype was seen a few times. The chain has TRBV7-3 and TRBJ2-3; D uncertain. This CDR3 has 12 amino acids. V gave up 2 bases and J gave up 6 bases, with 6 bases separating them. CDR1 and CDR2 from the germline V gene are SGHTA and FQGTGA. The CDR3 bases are TGTGCCAGCAGCTTAGGCCGGGATACGCAGTATTTT. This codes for CASSLGRDTQYF.

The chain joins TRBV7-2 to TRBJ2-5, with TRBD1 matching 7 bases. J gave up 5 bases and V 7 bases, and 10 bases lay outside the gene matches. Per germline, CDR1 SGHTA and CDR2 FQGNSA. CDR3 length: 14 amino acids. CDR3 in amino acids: CASTKGDRAETQYF. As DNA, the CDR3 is TGTGCCAGCACCAAAGGAGACAGGGCGGAGACCCAGTACTTC.

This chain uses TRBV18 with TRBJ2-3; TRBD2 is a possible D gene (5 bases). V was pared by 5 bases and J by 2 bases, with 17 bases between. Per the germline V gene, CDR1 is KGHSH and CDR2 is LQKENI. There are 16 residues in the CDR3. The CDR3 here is CASSTIALSTTDTQYF. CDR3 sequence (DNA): TGTGCCAGCTCAACTATAGCGTTATCGACCACAGATACGCAGTATTTT.

Written as DNA, the CDR3 is TGTGCCAGCAGCCCCGGAGGCGGGAGTACAGAGACCCAGTACTTC. Encoded protein: CASSPGGGSTETQYF. This sequence joins TRBV7-3 and TRBJ2-5; 7 bases agree with TRBD2. The germline gives CDR1 SGHTA, CDR2 FQGTGA. Trimming at V came to 5 bases and at J to 4 bases, leaving 10 bases not matched to a gene. The CDR3 covers 15 residues.

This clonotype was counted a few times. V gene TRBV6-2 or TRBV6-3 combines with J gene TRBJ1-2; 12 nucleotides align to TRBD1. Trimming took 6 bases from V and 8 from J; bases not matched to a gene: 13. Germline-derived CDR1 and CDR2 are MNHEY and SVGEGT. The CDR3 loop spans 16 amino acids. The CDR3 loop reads CASSMAPGQGAKGYTF. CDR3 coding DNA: TGTGCCAGCAGCATGGCTCCGGGACAGGGGGCGAAAGGCTACACCTTC.

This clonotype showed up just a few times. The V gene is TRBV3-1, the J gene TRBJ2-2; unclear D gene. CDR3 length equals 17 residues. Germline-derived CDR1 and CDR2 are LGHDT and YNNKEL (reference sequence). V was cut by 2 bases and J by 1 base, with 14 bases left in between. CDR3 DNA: TGTGCCAGCAGCCAACCGTTTGGCGGAGTGAACACCGGGGAGCTGTTTTTT. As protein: CASSQPFGGVNTGELFF.

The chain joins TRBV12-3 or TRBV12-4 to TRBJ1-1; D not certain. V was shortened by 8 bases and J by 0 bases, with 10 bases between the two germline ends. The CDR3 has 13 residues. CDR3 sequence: CASDYRVNTEAFF. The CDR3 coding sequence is TGTGCCAGCGACTACAGAGTGAACACTGAAGCTTTCTTT.

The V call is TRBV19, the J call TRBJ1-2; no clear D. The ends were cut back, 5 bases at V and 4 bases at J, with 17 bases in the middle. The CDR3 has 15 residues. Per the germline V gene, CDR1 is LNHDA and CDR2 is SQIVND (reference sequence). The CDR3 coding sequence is TGTGCCAGTAGTCCGAAGGCCCTAGGGATCTATGGCTACACCTTC. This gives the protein CASSPKALGIYGYTF.

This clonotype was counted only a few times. The CDR3 coding sequence is TGCGCCAGCAGCTTCAGGGGGACAGGGAACACTGAAGCTTTCTTT. Translation: CASSFRGTGNTEAFF. V usage is TRBV5-1 and J usage is TRBJ1-1, with TRBD1 matching 8 bases. V shed 2 bases, J shed 1 base, and the junction held 4 bases outside the gene matches. Germline-derived CDR1 and CDR2 are SGHRS and YFSETQ. The CDR3 contains 15 residues.

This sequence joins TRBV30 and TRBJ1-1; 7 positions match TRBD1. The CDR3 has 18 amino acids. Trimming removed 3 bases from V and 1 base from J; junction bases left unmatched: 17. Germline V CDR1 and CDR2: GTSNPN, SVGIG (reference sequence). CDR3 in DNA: TGTGCCTGGAGCAACTCCGTCCCGGGACAGATGCAGAACACTGAAGCTTTCTTT. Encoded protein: CAWSNSVPGQMQNTEAFF. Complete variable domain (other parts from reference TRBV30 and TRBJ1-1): SQTIHQWPATLVQPVGSPLSLECTVEGTSNPNLYWYRQAAGRGLQLLFYSVGIGQISSEVPQNLSASRPQDRQFILSSKKLLLSDSGFYLCAWSNSVPGQMQNTEAFFGQGTRLTVV.

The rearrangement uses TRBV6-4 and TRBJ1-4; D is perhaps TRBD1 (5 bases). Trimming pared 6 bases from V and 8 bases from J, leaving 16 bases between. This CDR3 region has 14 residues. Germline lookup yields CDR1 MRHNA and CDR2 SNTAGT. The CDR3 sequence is CASRMGPTDEKLFF. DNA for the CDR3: TGTGCCAGCAGGATGGGACCGACGGACGAAAAACTGTTTTTT.

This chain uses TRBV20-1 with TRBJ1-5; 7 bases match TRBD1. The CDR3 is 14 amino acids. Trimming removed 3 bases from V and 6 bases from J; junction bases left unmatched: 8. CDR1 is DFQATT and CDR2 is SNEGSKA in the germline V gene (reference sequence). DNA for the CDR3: TGCAGTGCTAGCACTGACAGGGTCGGTCAGCCCCAGCATTTT. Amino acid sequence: CSASTDRVGQPQHF.

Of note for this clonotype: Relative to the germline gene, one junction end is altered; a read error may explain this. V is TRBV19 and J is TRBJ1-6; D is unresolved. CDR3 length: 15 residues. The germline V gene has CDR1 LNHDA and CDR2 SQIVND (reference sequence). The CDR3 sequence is CASTRGATYNSPPHF. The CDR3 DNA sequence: TGTGCCAGCACGAGAGGCGCCACCTATAATTCACCCCCCCACTTT. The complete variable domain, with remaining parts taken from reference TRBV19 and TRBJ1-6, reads DGGITQSPKYLFRKEGQNVTLSCEQNLNHDAMYWYRQDPGQGLRLIYYSQIVNDFQKGDIAEGYSVSREKKESFPLTVTSAQKNPTAFYLCASTRGATYNSPPHFGNGTRLTVT.

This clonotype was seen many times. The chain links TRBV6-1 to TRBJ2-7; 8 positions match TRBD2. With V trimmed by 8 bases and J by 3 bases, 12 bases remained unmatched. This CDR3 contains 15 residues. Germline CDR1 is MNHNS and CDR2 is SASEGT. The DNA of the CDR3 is TGTGCCAGCGAGAAGCACACTAGCGGAAGCTACGAGCAGTACTTC. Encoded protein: CASEKHTSGSYEQYF.

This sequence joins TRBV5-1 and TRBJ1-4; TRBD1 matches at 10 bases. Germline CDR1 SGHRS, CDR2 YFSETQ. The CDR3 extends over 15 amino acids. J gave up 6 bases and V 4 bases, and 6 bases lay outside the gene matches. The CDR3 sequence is CASSAPDRGYEKLFF. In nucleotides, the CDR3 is TGCGCCAGCAGCGCTCCGGACAGGGGGTATGAAAAACTGTTTTTT. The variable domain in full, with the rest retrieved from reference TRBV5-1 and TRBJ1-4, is KAGVTQTPRYLIKTRGQQVTLSCSPISGHRSVSWYQQTPGQGLQFLFEYFSETQRNKGNFPGRFSGRQFSNSRSEMNVSTLELGDSALYLCASSAPDRGYEKLFFGSGTQLSVL.